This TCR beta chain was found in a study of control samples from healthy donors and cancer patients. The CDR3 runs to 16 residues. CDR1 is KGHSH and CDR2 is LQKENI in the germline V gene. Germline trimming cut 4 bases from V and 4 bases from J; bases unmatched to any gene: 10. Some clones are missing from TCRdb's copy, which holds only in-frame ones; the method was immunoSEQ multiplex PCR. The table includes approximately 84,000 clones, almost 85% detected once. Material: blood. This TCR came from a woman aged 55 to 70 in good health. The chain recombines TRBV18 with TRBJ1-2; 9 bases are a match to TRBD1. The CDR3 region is CASSQTRDRDPYGYTF. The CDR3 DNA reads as TGTGCCAGCTCACAAACCCGGGACAGGGATCCCTATGGCTACACCTTC. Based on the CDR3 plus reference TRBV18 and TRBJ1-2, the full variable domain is NAGVMQNPRHLVRRRGQEARLRCSPMKGHSHVYWYRQLPEEGLKFMVYLQKENIIDESGMPKERFSAEFPKEGPSILRIQQVVRGDSAAYFCASSQTRDRDPYGYTFGSGTRLTVV.